This is a list of T cell receptor beta chains from one sample in a study of shared clonotypes between healthy human individuals. The protocol was immunoSEQ multiplex PCR, while the TCRdb copy is restricted to in-frame clones and leaves out a portion. Among about 490,000 clones, around 80% were seen once, and the ten largest hold 9.5% to 15%. The specimen was PBMCs. Receptors were obtained from a woman aged 40 to 50 in good health. Some clones in this sample may be carry-over from other donors' samples. Both conserved end residues are part of each CDR3. The D gene is left open where the match is weak. Expanded clones get a size class; other rows say once, few or many, or leave the size out.

>.|TRBV6-1|.|TRBJ2-1
TGTGCCAGCAGTGAGGCTGGGGCGGGACCGTTCTTC
CASSEAGAGPFF
>.|TRBV15|.|TRBJ2-7
TGTGCCACCAGCAGAGATACAGGTTTGCGCGAGCAGTACTTC
CATSRDTGLREQYF
>.|TRBV7-3|.|TRBJ2-1
TGTGCCAGCAGCCCCGGTGGCAACAATGAGCAGTTCTTC
CASSPGGNNEQFF
>TRBD2|TRBV28|once|TRBJ2-2
TGTGCCAGCACCCCGGGGGGAATCGAGGTAGCCGGGGAGCTGTTTTTT
CASTPGGIEVAGELFF
>.|TRBV2|.|TRBJ1-1
TGTGCCAGCAGTGCGGCCCCCAGGGGTGTGAACACTGAAGCTTTCTTT
CASSAAPRGVNTEAFF
>TRBD2|TRBV28|.|TRBJ2-7
TGTGCCAGCACCCAAGCGGGGAGCCCTAGGGGCGAGCAGTACTTC
CASTQAGSPRGEQYF
>.|TRBV5-4|.|TRBJ1-2
TGTGCCAGCAGCTCGCCGGATGGGAGGTATGGCTACACCTTC
CASSSPDGRYGYTF
>.|TRBV7-8|once|TRBJ2-7
TGTGCCAGCTTTCCGGACTACAACTACTACGAGCAGTACTTC
CASFPDYNYYEQYF
>.|TRBV7-8|.|TRBJ1-3
TGTGCCAGCAGATTAAACAGGGAAAACACCATATATTTT
CASRLNRENTIYF
>.|TRBV6-1|.|TRBJ2-1
TGTGCCAGCAGAGAACAGGGTTTCTCCTACAATGAGCAGTTCTTC
CASREQGFSYNEQFF
>.|TRBV11-3|.|TRBJ1-1
TGTGCCAGCAGCGCCGGGGGAGGCGCTCTGAACACTGAAGCTTTCTTT
CASSAGGGALNTEAFF
>.|TRBV11-2|.|TRBJ2-2
TGTGCCAGCTCCAACAGGGCGGATCGGGACGGGGAGCTGTTTTTT
CASSNRADRDGELFF
>.|TRBV9|.|TRBJ2-1
TGTGCCAGCAGCGTAACTGGACAGTGGGGAGGCAATGAGCAGTTCTTC
CASSVTGQWGGNEQFF
>TRBD2|TRBV7-2|.|TRBJ2-7
TGTGCCAGCAGCGTCCCTAGCGGGAAGTCTTCCGAGCAGTACTTC
CASSVPSGKSSEQYF
>.|TRBV6-5|.|TRBJ2-3
TGTGCCAGCAGTTACCTTGGCCCGCCTAGCACAGATACGCAGTATTTT
CASSYLGPPSTDTQYF
>.|TRBV11-2|.|TRBJ2-7
TGTGCCAGCAGCCCTCTTAGGGGCGCCCGCGAGCAGTACTTC
CASSPLRGAREQYF
>TRBD2|TRBV19|.|TRBJ2-7
TGTGCCAGTAGCCTTATAGCGGGAGGGCCCTACGAGCAGTACTTC
CASSLIAGGPYEQYF
>.|TRBV7-3|.|TRBJ2-7
TGTGCCAGCAGCCTAAATGGGGGCTACGAGCAGTACTTC
CASSLNGGYEQYF
>.|TRBV7-3|.|TRBJ2-1
TGTGCCAGCAGCTTAATGTCTAGCTCCTACAATGAGCAGTTCTTC
CASSLMSSSYNEQFF
>.|TRBV6-5|.|TRBJ2-5
TGTGCCAGCAGTTACACCACCGGGACCGAGTACTTC
CASSYTTGTEYF
>TRBD2|TRBV28|.|TRBJ2-3
TGTGCCAGCAGTTTAATTAGGGGCAAGCGGGGAGTCACAGATACGCAGTATTTT
CASSLIRGKRGVTDTQYF
>.|TRBV19|.|TRBJ2-3
TGTGCCAGTAGTATAGCGGGCAACACAGATACGCAGTATTTT
CASSIAGNTDTQYF
>TRBD2|TRBV6-4|many|TRBJ2-1
TGTGCCAGCAGTGAAAGGGCGGGAGCCGGGGGATATGAGCAGTTCTTC
CASSERAGAGGYEQFF
>TRBD2|TRBV27|.|TRBJ2-7
TGTGCCAGCAGTTTAAGTTATAGCGGGGTCTACGAGCAGTACTTC
CASSLSYSGVYEQYF